This TCR beta chain was observed in a study of blood T cells in healthy people across ages. Study-wide results and caveats: CMV status of donors was unknown, possibly confounding expanded clonotype changes. Measured against age, TCR beta diversity per million T cells decreased in a roughly linear manner.

PBMCs, at least 7 million per sample, were isolated. Turning to this clonotype: What it binds is unknown.

Germline CDR1 reads SGHRS; CDR2 reads YFSETQ. CDR3 size: 16 residues. The second PCR ran 7 to 11 cycles with a sample-barcoded 5' primer and J-beta primers. TCRdb re-analysed the 5' RACE reads in MiXCR, keeping a single row per CDR3 protein. The sample carries more than 650,000 distinct CDR3 sequences, 22% recorded once. The sequenced sample consisted of blood. The chain employs TRBV5-1 and TRBJ2-5, with 7 nucleotides matching TRBD1. The end of the DNA is better explained by TRBJ2-7, so the J call may be wrong. This TCR derives from a man aged 70-80 years in good health. CDR3: CASSPPTGPYTYEQYV. CDR3 DNA sequence: TGCGCCAGCAGCCCCCCGACAGGGCCCTACACCTACGAGCAGTACGTC.